This T cell receptor beta chain was sequenced in a study of blood T cell repertoires in COVID-19. Study details: Samples of COVID-19 (acute and convalescent) were obtained from the United States, Italy and Spain. Sample material is recorded as cDNA or gDNA derived from T cells, B-cell-depleted T cells, or PBMCs.

In the source study's methods: How many nucleated cells were present was estimated from reference gene primer amplification. Libraries were prepared by immunoSEQ multiplex PCR; TCRdb keeps only in-frame clonotypes and omits some of them. The V and J calls and clone size were taken over from that table, and D and trimming were inferred from the DNA. The table shows about 140,000 clones, with approximately 88% occurring only once. The germline V gene has CDR1 SQVTM and CDR2 ANQGSEA. Trimming stripped 8 bases from V and 7 bases from J, with 22 bases between. This CDR3 spans 14 amino acids. This chain connects TRBV29-1 to TRBJ2-3; D possibly corresponds to TRBD1 (6 bases). Sequenced sample: peripheral blood. The receptor was derived from a human donor in a cohort sampled during active COVID-19. CDR3 loop: CSLQGTTHTNTQYF. The CDR3 nucleotides read TGCAGCTTACAGGGTACAACACATACAAATACGCAGTATTTT.